This T cell receptor (beta chain) was identified in a study of T-cell reconstitution after alpha-beta-depleted transplantation in children. Preparation of the TCRbeta library was carried out with unique molecular identifiers. TCRdb reprocessed the PCR reads with MiXCR, giving one entry per CDR3 protein. The data hold some 550,000 distinct CDR3 sequences, with around 20% observed a single time. Germline CDR1 WSHSY, CDR2 SAAADI. V lost 8 bases, J lost 8 bases, and 13 bases lay in between. CDR3 length: 12 residues. The chain combines TRBV10-2 with TRBJ2-1; possibly TRBD2 for D (5 bases). This sequence originates from a human donor who donated a stem cell graft to a child with acute lymphoblastic leukemia. The sequences come from PBMCs from the stem cell graft donor, collected from the stem cell graft. The CDR3 DNA follows: TGCGCCAGCTTACGCCGGGGAGATGAGCAGTTCTTC. The encoded protein is CASLRRGDEQFF.